The rows below give T cell receptor beta chains drawn from one sample of a study of beta chain features in type 1 diabetes. Only in-frame clones appear in the TCRdb table, and some are missing; sequencing was by immunoSEQ multiplex PCR. The sample contains approximately 150,000 clones, 8% to 13% of which appear only once. Material: naive CD4+ T cells from blood. These receptors were taken from a man in his late teens or twenties in good health. Each CDR3 is given without its conserved first and last residue.

>TRBV10-3|TRBJ2-7
AIGGLPYEQY
>TRBV7-9|TRBJ1-1
ASSPRDTEAF
>TRBV7-2|TRBJ2-7
ASRLSGSYEQY
>TRBV19|TRBJ1-1
ASSERDRRSLLRTEAF
>TRBV5-1|TRBJ1-4
ASSFSSGEKLF
>TRBV19|TRBJ1-2
ASSIGYSGTVNYGYT
>TRBV15|TRBJ2-3
ATSSGGGTDTQY
>TRBV7-8|TRBJ2-3
ASKRGGRDTQY
>TRBV6-5|TRBJ1-2
ASSPSSNYGYT
>TRBV9|TRBJ2-3
ASSVDPAGTGDTQY
>TRBV7-2|TRBJ2-1
ASSFRGGPTYNEQF
>TRBV9|TRBJ1-3
ASSADRASGNTIY
>TRBV6-5|TRBJ2-7
ASSYSTRGPSYEQY
>TRBV7-2|TRBJ1-1
ASRPGQGAEAF
>TRBV29-1|TRBJ2-2
SVEGQMNTGELF
>TRBV4-1|TRBJ2-7
ASSQVLRGHSYEQY
>TRBV9|TRBJ1-6
ASSSTVSSPLH
>TRBV18|TRBJ2-3
ASSPGQGVIDTQY
>TRBV19|TRBJ2-7
ASSITGITQY
>TRBV28|TRBJ2-1
ASSAWDRVDNEQF
>TRBV27|TRBJ2-1
ASSFHGAGGSNEQF
>TRBV7-8|TRBJ2-3
ASSPLASSTDTQY
>TRBV9|TRBJ1-2
ASQSSAGKGGYT
>TRBV19|TRBJ2-4
ASSNLAGVNIQY
>TRBV6-6|TRBJ2-5
ASSFQPRGGGETQY
>TRBV7-9|TRBJ2-5
ASSLAGTGPKKTQY